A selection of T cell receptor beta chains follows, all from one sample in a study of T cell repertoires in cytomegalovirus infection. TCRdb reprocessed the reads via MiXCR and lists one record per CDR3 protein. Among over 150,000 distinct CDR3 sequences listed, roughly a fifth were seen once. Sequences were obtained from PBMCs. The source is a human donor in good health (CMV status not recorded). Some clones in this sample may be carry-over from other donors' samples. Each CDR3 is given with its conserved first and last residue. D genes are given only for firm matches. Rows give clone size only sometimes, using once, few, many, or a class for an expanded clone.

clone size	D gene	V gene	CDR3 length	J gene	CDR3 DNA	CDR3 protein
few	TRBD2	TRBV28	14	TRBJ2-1	TGTGCCAGCATGGGGCTAGCGGATTCCAATGAGCAGTTCTTC	CASMGLADSNEQFF
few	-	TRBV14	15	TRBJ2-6	TGTGCCAGCAGCCTCAGGGGAACTGGGGCCAACGTCCTGACTTTC	CASSLRGTGANVLTF
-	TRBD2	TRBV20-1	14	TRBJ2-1	TGCAGTGCTCTTACTAGCGGGAGGGCCGATGAGCAGTTCTTC	CSALTSGRADEQFF
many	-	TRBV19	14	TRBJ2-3	TGTGCCAGTAGGCCTGGAGGGAGCACAGATACGCAGTATTTT	CASRPGGSTDTQYF
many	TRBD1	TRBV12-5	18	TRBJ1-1	TGTGCTAGTGGTTGGGGGACAGCAGAGGTAAGGATGAACACTGAAGCTTTCTTT	CASGWGTAEVRMNTEAFF
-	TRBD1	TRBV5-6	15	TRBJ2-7	TGTGCCAGCAGCCCCCGAGGAAGGGGGCGCTACGAGCAGTACTTC	CASSPRGRGRYEQYF
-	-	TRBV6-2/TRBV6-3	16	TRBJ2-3	TGTGCCAGCAGTTTTGTATTACGGGAATCGGCAGATACGCAGTATTTT	CASSFVLRESADTQYF
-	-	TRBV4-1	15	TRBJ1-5	TGCGCCAGCAGCCAAGAGGTGGGGAACAATCAGCCCCAGCATTTT	CASSQEVGNNQPQHF
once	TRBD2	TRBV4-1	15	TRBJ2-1	TGTGCCAGCAGCCAAGATCTAGCGGGGGGCAATGAGCCGTTCTTC	CASSQDLAGGNEPFF
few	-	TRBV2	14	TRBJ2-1	TGTGCCAGCCAGGAGGTGGGCACCTACAATGAGCAGTTCTTC	CASQEVGTYNEQFF
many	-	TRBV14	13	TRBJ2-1	TGTGCCAGCAGCCCAGGACCCTTCTCTGAGCAGTTCTTC	CASSPGPFSEQFF
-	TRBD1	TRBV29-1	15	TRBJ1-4	TGCAGCGTTGAAGATTCGGACAGGAGTCATGAAAAACTGTTTTTT	CSVEDSDRSHEKLFF
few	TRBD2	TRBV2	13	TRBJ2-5	TGTGCCAGCAGGAACCGGGGGGAAGAGACCCAGTACTTC	CASRNRGEETQYF
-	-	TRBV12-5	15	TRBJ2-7	TGTGCTAGTGGTTCGCCTCGGGGGAGCTCCTACGAGCAGTACTTC	CASGSPRGSSYEQYF
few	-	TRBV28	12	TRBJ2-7	TGTGCCAGCGGATATAAGGCTTCCGAGCAGTACTTC	CASGYKASEQYF
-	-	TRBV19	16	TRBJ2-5	TGTGCCAGTAGTACCCGACAGGGACTGTACCAAGAGACCCAGTACTTC	CASSTRQGLYQETQYF
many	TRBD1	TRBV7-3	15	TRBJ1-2	TGTGCCAGCAGCCTAGGACAGGGGAACTCCTATGGCTACACCTTC	CASSLGQGNSYGYTF
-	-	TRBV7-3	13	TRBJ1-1	TGTGCCAGCAGCTCGGGGGCTGGTACTGAAGCTTTCTTT	CASSSGAGTEAFF
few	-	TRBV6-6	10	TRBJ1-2	TGTGCCAGCAGCCCCCCGGGCTACACCTTC	CASSPPGYTF
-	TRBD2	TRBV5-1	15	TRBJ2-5	TGCGCCAGCAGCTTCGGGCGGGGGGGCCAAGAGACCCAGTACTTC	CASSFGRGGQETQYF
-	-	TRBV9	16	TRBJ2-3	TGTGCCAGCAGCGTAGTTGGAGGAGGGTCTCGGGATACGCAGTATTTT	CASSVVGGGSRDTQYF
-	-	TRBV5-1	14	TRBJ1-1	TGCGCCAGCAGCTTGATGGGGCAGAACACTGAAGCTTTCTTT	CASSLMGQNTEAFF
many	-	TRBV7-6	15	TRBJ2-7	TGTGCCAGCAGCTTTCGGGCAGGGGATACCTACGAGCAGTACTTC	CASSFRAGDTYEQYF
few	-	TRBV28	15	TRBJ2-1	TGTGCCAGCAGCCCCGGAAGCTGGGGGTATCATGAGCAGTTCTTC	CASSPGSWGYHEQFF
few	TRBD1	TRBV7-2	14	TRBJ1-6	TGTGCCAGCAGCTTGGAACAGGGGAGCTCACCCCTCCACTTT	CASSLEQGSSPLHF
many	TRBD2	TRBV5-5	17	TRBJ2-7	TGTGCCAGCAGCACATCCGGGACTAGCGGGACCTCCTACGAGCAGTACTTC	CASSTSGTSGTSYEQYF
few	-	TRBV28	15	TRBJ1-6	TGTGCCAGCAGCCAACCCGGGGTCCATAATTCACCCCTCCACTTT	CASSQPGVHNSPLHF
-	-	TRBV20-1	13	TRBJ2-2	TGCAGTGCTACGGACGGTTACACCGGGGAGCTGTTTTTT	CSATDGYTGELFF
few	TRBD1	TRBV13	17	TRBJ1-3	TGTGCCAGCAGCGGAACAGGGGACGGGGACTCTGGAAACACCATATATTTT	CASSGTGDGDSGNTIYF
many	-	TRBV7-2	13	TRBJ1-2	TGTGCCCTTGGGATTTTGACGGGCTATGGCTACACCTTC	CALGILTGYGYTF
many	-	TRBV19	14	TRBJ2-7	TGTGCCAGTAGTATAGGACAAGGCGCCTACGAGCAGTACTTC	CASSIGQGAYEQYF
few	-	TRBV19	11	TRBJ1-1	TGTGCCAGTGGGAGAGGTCCTGAAGCTTTCTTT	CASGRGPEAFF
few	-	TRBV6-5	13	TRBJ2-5	TGTGCCAGCAGTTATGCCGGATGGGAGACCCAGTACTTC	CASSYAGWETQYF
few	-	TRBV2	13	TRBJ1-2	TGTGCCAGCAGTGAAACCGGGGCCGTCGGCTACACCTTC	CASSETGAVGYTF
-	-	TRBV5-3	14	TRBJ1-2	TGTGCCAGCAGCCCGAGGACGGGCTCCATCGGCTACACCTTC	CASSPRTGSIGYTF
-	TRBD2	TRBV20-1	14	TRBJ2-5	TGCAGTGCACATTGGGTACGGGGGGAAGAGACCCAGTACTTC	CSAHWVRGEETQYF
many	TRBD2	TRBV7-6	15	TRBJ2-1	TGTGCCAGCAGCCAAGGACTAGCGGGAACGCATGAGCAGTTCTTC	CASSQGLAGTHEQFF
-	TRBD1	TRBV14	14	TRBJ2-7	TGTGCCAGCAGCCCTTGGACAGGGGGTTACGAGCAGTACTTC	CASSPWTGGYEQYF
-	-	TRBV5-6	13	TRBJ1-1	TGTGCCAGCAGCGGCCAGGTTAACACTGAAGCTTTCTTT	CASSGQVNTEAFF
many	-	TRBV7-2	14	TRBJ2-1	TGTGCCAGCAGCGGACAGTCGGGTTACAATGAGCAGTTCTTC	CASSGQSGYNEQFF
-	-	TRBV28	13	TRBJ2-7	TGTGCCAGCAGTCGGGGCAGGGGCTACGAGCAGTACTTC	CASSRGRGYEQYF
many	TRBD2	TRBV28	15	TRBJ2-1	TGTGCCAGCAGTTTGGGCGGGAGGGCCGTCCATGAGCAGTTCTTC	CASSLGGRAVHEQFF